This T cell receptor (beta chain) was recorded in a study of cytomegalovirus exposure and HLA in healthy donors. General observations from the study: It was reported that the classifier diagnosed cytomegalovirus status with high specificity and sensitivity in both the original and validation cohorts.

This CDR3 is 14 amino acids long. Germline assignment: CDR1 SGDLS and CDR2 YYNGEE. V was clipped by 2 bases and J by 6 bases; unmatched bases: 6. The primer mix had 60 Vbeta and 13 Jbeta primers. Data came from immunoSEQ multiplex PCR; TCRdb stores just in-frame clones and leaves some out. The data hold approximately 190,000 clones, with about 80% observed a single time. As concerns this clone: Its target is unknown.

This receptor was taken from a woman aged 45-65 years in good health and CMV-seropositive. Material: PBMCs. This chain uses TRBV9 with TRBJ1-1, with 8 bases aligning to TRBD1. The chain's CDR3 is CASSVAQGGAEAFF. The CDR3 DNA follows: TGTGCCAGCAGCGTGGCACAGGGGGGCGCTGAAGCTTTCTTT.